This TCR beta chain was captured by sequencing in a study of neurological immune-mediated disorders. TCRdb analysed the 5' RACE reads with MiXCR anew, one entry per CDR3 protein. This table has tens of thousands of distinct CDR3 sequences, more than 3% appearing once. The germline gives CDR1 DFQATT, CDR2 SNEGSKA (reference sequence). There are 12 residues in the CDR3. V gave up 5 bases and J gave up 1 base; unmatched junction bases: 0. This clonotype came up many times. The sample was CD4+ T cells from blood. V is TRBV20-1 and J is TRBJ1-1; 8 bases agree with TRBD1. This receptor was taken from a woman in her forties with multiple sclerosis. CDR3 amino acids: CSADRGNTEAFF. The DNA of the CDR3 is TGCAGTGCTGACAGGGGGAACACTGAAGCTTTCTTT.